The rows below give T cell receptor beta chains drawn from one sample of a study of cytomegalovirus exposure and HLA in healthy donors. Libraries were prepared by immunoSEQ multiplex PCR; TCRdb keeps only in-frame clonotypes and omits some of them. Of about 180,000 clones listed, 77% are singletons. Sequenced sample: PBMCs. These receptor sequences come from a man aged 18 to 30 in good health and CMV-seronegative. CDR3s include the opening cysteine and the closing phenylalanine or tryptophan. D genes are given only for firm matches. Some rows mark clone size as missing; the rest say once, few, many or name a class of expanded clone.

CDR3 protein | CDR3 DNA | clone size | J gene | D gene | V gene
CASSVGLAGGGGSYEQYF | TGTGCCAGCAGCGTCGGACTAGCGGGAGGGGGTGGTTCCTACGAGCAGTACTTC | NA | TRBJ2-7 | TRBD2 | TRBV9
CASSRTGKSVGEKLFF | TGTGCCAGCTCACGGACAGGGAAGTCGGTTGGCGAAAAACTGTTTTTT | NA | TRBJ1-4 | TRBD1 | TRBV18
CSVAHGSWGYTF | TGCAGCGTTGCACACGGGTCTTGGGGCTACACCTTC | once | TRBJ1-2 | NA | TRBV29-1
CATSRAGLLSTDTQYF | TGTGCCACCAGCAGAGCGGGACTACTCAGCACAGATACGCAGTATTTT | NA | TRBJ2-3 | TRBD2 | TRBV15
CAWSGVLAVTGELFF | TGTGCCTGGAGTGGGGTATTAGCAGTCACCGGGGAGCTGTTTTTT | NA | TRBJ2-2 | NA | TRBV30
CSVQGRGDSGNTIYF | TGCAGCGTTCAGGGGAGAGGAGACTCTGGAAACACCATATATTTT | NA | TRBJ1-3 | NA | TRBV29-1
CASSFGLRVNTEAFF | TGTGCCAGCAGTTTTGGACTTCGGGTGAACACTGAAGCTTTCTTT | NA | TRBJ1-1 | NA | TRBV6-5
CAISESTTGFTGNTIYF | TGTGCCATCAGTGAGTCAACTACAGGATTTACTGGAAACACCATATATTTT | few | TRBJ1-3 | NA | TRBV10-3
CASSQGPTRGANVLTF | TGCGCCAGCAGCCAAGGGCCCACCCGTGGGGCCAACGTCCTGACTTTC | NA | TRBJ2-6 | NA | TRBV4-3
CASNPPGGNEQYF | TGTGCCAGCAACCCCCCCGGGGGGAACGAGCAGTACTTC | once | TRBJ2-7 | TRBD2 | TRBV27
CAWSFSYTGNEQFF | TGTGCCTGGAGTTTCTCTTATACAGGGAATGAGCAGTTCTTC | NA | TRBJ2-1 | NA | TRBV30
CASSWGGGQGGTEAFF | TGCGCCAGCAGCTGGGGCGGGGGGCAGGGTGGCACTGAAGCTTTCTTT | NA | TRBJ1-1 | NA | TRBV5-1
CASSESPTSGQPQHF | TGTGCCAGCAGTGAAAGTCCCACGAGCGGTCAGCCCCAGCATTTT | NA | TRBJ1-5 | NA | TRBV2
CASRSTSSEQYF | TGTGCCAGCAGATCGACTAGTAGCGAGCAGTACTTC | once | TRBJ2-7 | NA | TRBV6-5
CASSLVGNQPQHF | TGTGCCAGCAGCTTGGTCGGCAATCAGCCCCAGCATTTT | NA | TRBJ1-5 | NA | TRBV5-8
CASSYRGQGAYYGYTF | TGTGCCAGCAGTTACAGGGGACAGGGGGCATACTATGGCTACACCTTC | few | TRBJ1-2 | TRBD1 | TRBV6-5
CSVVTLAGIYNEQFF | TGCAGCGTTGTTACCCTAGCGGGAATATACAATGAGCAGTTCTTC | NA | TRBJ2-1 | TRBD2 | TRBV29-1
CASNDRGRNSPLHF | TGTGCCAGCAATGACAGGGGGCGGAATTCACCCCTCCACTTT | once | TRBJ1-6 | TRBD1 | TRBV2
CASSRDQDRANTEAFF | TGCGCCAGCAGCCGGGATCAGGACAGGGCTAACACTGAAGCTTTCTTT | NA | TRBJ1-1 | TRBD1 | TRBV5-1
CASSRIEGSPLHF | TGTGCCAGTAGTCGTATTGAGGGTTCACCCCTCCACTTT | NA | TRBJ1-6 | NA | TRBV19
CASSQTWGGLNTEAFF | TGCGCCAGCAGCCAAACATGGGGGGGATTGAACACTGAAGCTTTCTTT | NA | TRBJ1-1 | NA | TRBV4-3
CASSLRTSGVNTGELFF | TGTGCCAGCAGCCTGCGGACTAGCGGGGTTAATACCGGGGAGCTGTTTTTT | NA | TRBJ2-2 | TRBD2 | TRBV7-2
CASSPQAQGGEAFF | TGTGCCAGCTCACCACAGGCTCAGGGGGGAGAAGCTTTCTTT | few | TRBJ1-1 | TRBD1 | TRBV18